The rows below give T cell receptor beta chains drawn from one sample of a study of T cell responses to AZD1222 COVID-19 vaccine. TCRdb's copy holds only in-frame clones and misses some; the assay was immunoSEQ multiplex PCR. Here the sample spans about 55,000 clones, 70% to 80% being singletons. This specimen was peripheral blood, taken 28 days after the second AZD1222 dose. The receptors were gathered from an adult who received the AZD1222 COVID-19 vaccine. Both conserved end residues are part of each CDR3. The D gene is left open where the match is weak. Only some rows state a clone size, as once, few, many or a class for expanded clones.

j_gene	v_gene	d_gene	abundance	CDR3aa	CDR3nt
TRBJ2-7	TRBV29-1	TRBD1	.	CSVRQGAGEQYF	TGCAGCGTAAGACAGGGGGCAGGCGAGCAGTACTTC
TRBJ2-3	TRBV11-2	.	.	CASSLWADTQYF	TGTGCCAGCAGCTTATGGGCAGATACGCAGTATTTT
TRBJ1-1	TRBV6-5	.	.	CASRLQGTGTEAFF	TGTGCCAGCAGACTACAGGGTACAGGCACTGAAGCTTTCTTT
TRBJ2-2	TRBV5-6	.	.	CASSMVGTGELFF	TGTGCCAGCAGTATGGTAGGCACCGGGGAGCTGTTTTTT
TRBJ1-1	TRBV27	.	once	CASSPLGNTEAFF	TGTGCCAGCAGTCCTTTGGGCAACACTGAAGCTTTCTTT
TRBJ2-2	TRBV7-5	.	.	CARSLKGWDYNTGELFF	TGTGCCAGAAGCTTAAAGGGTTGGGACTATAACACCGGGGAGCTGTTTTTT
TRBJ2-5	TRBV11-2	.	.	CASSLGSGRETQYF	TGTGCCAGCAGCTTAGGCTCCGGACGGGAGACCCAGTACTTC
TRBJ2-7	TRBV18	TRBD1	.	CASSPFRTGGDEQYF	TGTGCCAGCTCACCCTTTCGGACAGGGGGTGACGAGCAGTACTTC
TRBJ1-3	TRBV19	.	.	CATFNGGSGNTIYF	TGTGCCACCTTTAACGGGGGCTCTGGAAACACCATATATTTT
TRBJ1-2	TRBV24-1	TRBD1	.	CATSDDRAAYGYTF	TGTGCCACCAGTGACGACAGGGCCGCCTATGGCTACACCTTC
TRBJ1-3	TRBV2	TRBD1	.	CASRQGTGNTIYF	TGTGCCAGCAGACAGGGGACTGGAAACACCATATATTTT
TRBJ2-5	TRBV29-1	.	.	CSVALVGKETQYF	TGCAGCGTCGCTCTAGTGGGGAAGGAGACCCAGTACTTC
TRBJ1-2	TRBV24-1	TRBD1	few	CATSGRTGNGYTF	TGTGCCACCAGTGGTAGGACAGGGAATGGCTACACCTTC
TRBJ2-1	TRBV11-2	.	.	CASSPRMVGGGFYNEQFF	TGTGCCAGCAGCCCCCGGATGGTAGGCGGGGGCTTTTACAATGAGCAGTTCTTC
TRBJ1-5	TRBV4-1	.	once	CASSLQENQPQHF	TGCGCCAGCAGCCTACAGGAGAATCAGCCCCAGCATTTT
TRBJ1-5	TRBV7-9	.	.	CASSPIGGSNQPQHF	TGTGCCAGCAGCCCAATCGGCGGGAGCAATCAGCCCCAGCATTTT
TRBJ1-5	TRBV6-1	TRBD1	.	CASSGQGALNNQPQHF	TGTGCCAGCAGTGGACAGGGTGCTTTAAACAATCAGCCCCAGCATTTT
TRBJ1-2	TRBV30	.	.	CAWSVIYGYTF	TGTGCCTGGAGTGTAATTTATGGCTACACCTTC
TRBJ2-7	TRBV6-2/TRBV6-3	.	.	CASSYVSDEQYF	TGTGCCAGCAGTTACGTTTCGGACGAGCAGTACTTC
TRBJ2-5	TRBV19	.	.	CASTSGDGETQYF	TGTGCCAGTACCTCAGGGGACGGGGAGACCCAGTACTTC
TRBJ2-7	TRBV18	.	.	CASSPGGPYEQYF	TGTGCCAGCTCACCAGGGGGACCCTACGAGCAGTACTTC
TRBJ1-2	TRBV4-1	.	.	CASSQVGSGGYGYTF	TGCGCCAGCAGCCAAGTAGGGTCTGGCGGGTATGGCTACACCTTC
TRBJ1-5	TRBV27	.	.	CASRITGLLNQPQHF	TGTGCCAGCAGAATAACAGGGCTCCTCAATCAGCCCCAGCATTTT
TRBJ1-5	TRBV29-1	TRBD1	.	CSVGVTGGQPQHF	TGCAGCGTTGGGGTGACAGGGGGTCAGCCCCAGCATTTT
TRBJ2-2	TRBV28	.	.	CASSQGTGELFF	TGTGCCAGCAGTCAGGGAACCGGGGAGCTGTTTTTT
TRBJ2-1	TRBV7-2	TRBD2	once	CASSSIAGGGEQFF	TGTGCCAGCAGCTCTATAGCGGGAGGGGGTGAGCAGTTCTTC
TRBJ1-5	TRBV30	TRBD1	.	CAWGQGAGNQPQHF	TGTGCCTGGGGACAGGGGGCTGGCAATCAGCCCCAGCATTTT
TRBJ1-4	TRBV5-1	.	.	CASSSAGWGEKLFF	TGCGCCAGCAGTTCTGCAGGGTGGGGTGAAAAACTGTTTTTT
TRBJ1-4	TRBV2	.	once	CATQLLSRDEKLFF	TGTGCCACCCAACTTCTCAGTAGGGATGAAAAACTGTTTTTT
TRBJ1-5	TRBV24-1	.	.	CATSDGGWDQPQHF	TGTGCCACCAGTGATGGGGGATGGGATCAGCCCCAGCATTTT
TRBJ2-5	TRBV19	.	.	CASKGPAGQETQYF	TGTGCCAGTAAGGGGCCAGCGGGCCAAGAGACCCAGTACTTC
TRBJ1-5	TRBV10-2	.	.	CASRRQENQPQHF	TGCGCCAGCAGAAGACAGGAAAATCAGCCCCAGCATTTT
TRBJ1-5	TRBV7-9	TRBD1	.	CASSSQGDQPQHF	TGTGCCAGCAGCTCCCAGGGGGATCAGCCCCAGCATTTT
TRBJ2-3	TRBV2	TRBD2	.	CASRQGLAGGDTQYF	TGTGCCAGCAGGCAGGGACTAGCGGGGGGAGATACGCAGTATTTT
TRBJ1-6	TRBV2	TRBD1	.	CASRRDRGWNSPLHF	TGTGCCAGCAGAAGGGACAGGGGATGGAATTCACCCCTCCACTTT
TRBJ2-7	TRBV7-2	.	.	CASSPYNSGHGEQYF	TGTGCCAGCAGCCCCTACAATTCGGGGCATGGCGAGCAGTACTTC
TRBJ1-6	TRBV7-9	.	.	CASSMGLPRDSPLHF	TGTGCCAGCAGCATGGGACTTCCGAGAGATTCACCCCTCCACTTT
TRBJ2-3	TRBV2	.	.	CASSVKQGRADTQYF	TGTGCCAGCAGTGTTAAACAGGGTCGCGCAGATACGCAGTATTTT
TRBJ1-3	TRBV6-1	.	.	CASSERGGFSGNTIYF	TGTGCCAGCAGTGAACGGGGAGGCTTCTCTGGAAACACCATATATTTT
TRBJ2-5	TRBV11-3	TRBD1	.	CASSLRQGEETQYF	TGTGCCAGCAGTCTCCGACAGGGTGAGGAGACCCAGTACTTC
TRBJ2-1	TRBV7-2	.	.	CASSSVVNNEQFF	TGTGCCAGCAGCTCCGTCGTTAACAATGAGCAGTTCTTC
TRBJ1-2	TRBV2	.	.	CASQRDGYTF	TGTGCCAGTCAGCGCGATGGCTACACCTTC
TRBJ2-5	TRBV10-1	.	.	CASSRDFQETQYF	TGCGCCAGCAGCCGGGACTTCCAAGAGACCCAGTACTTC
TRBJ2-1	TRBV6-5	TRBD1	.	CASSSPGQGFWEQFF	TGTGCCAGCAGTTCGCCGGGACAGGGATTCTGGGAGCAGTTCTTC
TRBJ1-1	TRBV7-9	.	.	CASSLSSGNTEAFF	TGTGCCAGCAGCTTATCTAGCGGGAACACTGAAGCTTTCTTT
TRBJ2-3	TRBV9	TRBD2	.	CASSVEGGTSGTPTDTQYF	TGTGCCAGCAGCGTAGAAGGGGGGACTAGCGGGACTCCCACAGATACGCAGTATTTT
TRBJ1-1	TRBV28	TRBD1	.	CASSLFDREDTEAFF	TGTGCCAGCAGTTTGTTCGACAGGGAGGACACTGAAGCTTTCTTT
TRBJ1-1	TRBV28	.	.	CASIPGQNTEAFF	TGTGCCAGCATCCCCGGACAGAACACTGAAGCTTTCTTT
TRBJ1-2	TRBV7-2	.	few	CASSLGQEHGYTF	TGTGCCAGCAGCTTAGGGCAGGAACATGGCTACACCTTC
TRBJ2-3	TRBV27	.	.	CASSPGLNQDTQYF	TGTGCCAGCAGTCCCGGACTAAATCAAGATACGCAGTATTTT
TRBJ2-1	TRBV7-9	TRBD2	once	CASTQRDVEQFF	TGTGCCAGCACCCAGCGGGATGTTGAGCAGTTCTTC
TRBJ1-1	TRBV10-2	.	.	CASIPRDRAFF	TGCGCCAGCATCCCCCGGGATCGGGCTTTCTTT
TRBJ2-2	TRBV19	.	.	CASSIYSEGELFF	TGTGCCAGTAGTATTTACAGCGAGGGGGAGCTGTTTTTT
TRBJ1-4	TRBV2	.	.	CASSALGAFEKLFF	TGTGCCAGCAGTGCGTTGGGGGCATTTGAAAAACTGTTTTTT
TRBJ1-1	TRBV6-5	.	few	CASSYMSARVNTEAFF	TGTGCCAGCAGTTACATGTCGGCTCGGGTGAACACTGAAGCTTTCTTT
TRBJ1-1	TRBV28	.	.	CASRGGAQNTEAFF	TGTGCCAGCAGAGGAGGGGCGCAGAACACTGAAGCTTTCTTT
TRBJ1-6	TRBV6-5	TRBD1	.	CASSYETGDSPLHF	TGTGCCAGCAGTTACGAGACAGGGGATTCACCCCTCCACTTT